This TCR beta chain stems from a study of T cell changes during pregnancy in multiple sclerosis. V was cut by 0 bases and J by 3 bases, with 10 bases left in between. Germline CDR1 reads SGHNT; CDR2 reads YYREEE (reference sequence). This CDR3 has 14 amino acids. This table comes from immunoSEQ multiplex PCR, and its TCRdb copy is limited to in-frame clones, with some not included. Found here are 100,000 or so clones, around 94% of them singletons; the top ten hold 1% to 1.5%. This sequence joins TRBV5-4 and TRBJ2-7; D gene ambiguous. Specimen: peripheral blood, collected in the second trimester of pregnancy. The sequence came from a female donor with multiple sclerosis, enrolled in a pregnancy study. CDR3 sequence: CASSLGQEYYEQYF. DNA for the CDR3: TGTGCCAGCAGCTTGGGCCAGGAATACTACGAGCAGTACTTC.